This T cell receptor beta chain appears in the sequencing data of a study of cytomegalovirus exposure and HLA in healthy donors. Whole-study context: Of all 400 or so donors who were genotyped, roughly 81% belonged to the Caucasian-associated ancestry cluster. Whole-study results and caveats: Reported performance of the classifier showed diagnosis of cytomegalovirus status with high specificity and sensitivity. Within an earlier analysis, most TCR beta V segments proved productive either about 90% or about 30% of the time.

Regarding this clone: Its antigen is not identified.

PCR amplification relied on 60 Vbeta primers (plus 13 Jbeta primers). Profiling relied on immunoSEQ multiplex PCR, and the TCRdb table lists in-frame clones only, not all of them. The table lists approximately 200,000 clones, roughly 80% of them singletons, with about 3% in the top ten. Looked up from germline, CDR1 is MNHEY and CDR2 is SMNVEV (reference sequence). Germline trimming cut 5 bases from V and 3 bases from J; bases unmatched to any gene: 4. This CDR3 region has 13 residues. This chain joins TRBV27 and TRBJ2-7, with 7 bases identical to TRBD1. The sequence came from a woman aged 25 to 39 in good health and CMV-seropositive. Sequenced: PBMCs. Here the CDR3 reads CASSGGQNYEQYF. CDR3 nucleotide sequence: TGTGCCAGCAGTGGGGGACAGAACTACGAGCAGTACTTC.